Listed below are T cell receptor gamma chains from one sample, sequenced in a study of intestinal T cells in coeliac disease. TCRdb used CATT to re-call clones from the multiplex PCR reads. Here the sample spans approximately 680 gamma-chain clones, more than 45% being singletons. Sequencing used a duodenal biopsy. The source of these receptors is a human donor with celiac disease. Both conserved end residues are part of each CDR3. The listing skips clone size in some rows; elsewhere it reads once, few, many or a size class.

V	size	J	DNA	CDR3
TRGV4	-	TRGJ1/TRGJ2	TGTGCCACCTGGATGAAGAAACTCTTT	CATWMKKLF
TRGV3	-	TRGJ1/TRGJ2	TGTGCCACCTGGGACAGCCGTATTTATAAGAAACTCTTT	CATWDSRIYKKLF
TRGV2	large	TRGJP2	TGTGCCACCTGGGACAGTTGGATCAAGACGTTT	CATWDSWIKTF
TRGV4	-	TRGJ1/TRGJ2	TGTGCCACCTGGATGGGCGGGGCTTATAAGAAACTCTTT	CATWMGGAYKKLF
TRGV10	hyperexpanded	TRGJP1	TGTGCTGCGTGGGATTATATGCCCACTGGTTGGTTCAAGATATTT	CAAWDYMPTGWFKIF
TRGV2	-	TRGJ1/TRGJ2	TGTGCCACCTGGGACGGGTCATATAAGAAACTCTTT	CATWDGSYKKLF
TRGV10	-	TRGJP1	TGTGCTGCGTGGATTATACCTACTGGTTGGTTCAAGATATTT	CAAWIIPTGWFKIF
TRGV3	large	TRGJ1/TRGJ2	TGTGCCACCTGGGACCAGAATTATTATAAGAAACTCTTT	CATWDQNYYKKLF
TRGV4	few	TRGJP2	TGTGCCACCTGGACTGTAGGTAGTAGTGATTGGATCAAGACGTTT	CATWTVGSSDWIKTF
TRGV10	few	TRGJ1/TRGJ2	TGTGCTGCGTTAATAAAGAAACTCTTT	CAALIKKLF
TRGV11	-	TRGJP1	TGTGCCTGCTGGATTCCCAAAGGTGTTTTTTTTGGTTGGTTCAAGATATTT	CACWIPKGVFFGWFKIF
TRGV10	once	TRGJ1/TRGJ2	TGTGCTGCGTGGACGTACGATCCGAGTTATTATAAGAAACTCTTT	CAAWTYDPSYYKKLF